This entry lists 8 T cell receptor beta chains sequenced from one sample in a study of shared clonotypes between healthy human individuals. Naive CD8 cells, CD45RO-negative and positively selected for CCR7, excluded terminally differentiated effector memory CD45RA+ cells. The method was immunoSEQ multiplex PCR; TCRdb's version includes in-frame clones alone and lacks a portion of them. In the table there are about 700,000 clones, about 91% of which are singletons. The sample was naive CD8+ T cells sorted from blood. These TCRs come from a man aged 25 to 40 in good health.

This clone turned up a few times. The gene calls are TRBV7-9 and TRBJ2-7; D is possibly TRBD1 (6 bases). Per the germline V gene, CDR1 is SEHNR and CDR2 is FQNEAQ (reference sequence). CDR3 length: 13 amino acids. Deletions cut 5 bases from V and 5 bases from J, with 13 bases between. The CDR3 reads CASSPITGNEQYF. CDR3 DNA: TGTGCCAGCAGCCCGATCACAGGGAACGAGCAGTACTTC.

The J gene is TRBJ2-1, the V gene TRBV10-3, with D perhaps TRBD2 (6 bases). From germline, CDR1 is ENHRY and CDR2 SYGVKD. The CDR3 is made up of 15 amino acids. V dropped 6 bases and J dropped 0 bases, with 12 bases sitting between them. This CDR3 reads CAIRSGESSYNEQFF. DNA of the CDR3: TGTGCCATCAGATCGGGGGAGAGCTCCTACAATGAGCAGTTCTTC.

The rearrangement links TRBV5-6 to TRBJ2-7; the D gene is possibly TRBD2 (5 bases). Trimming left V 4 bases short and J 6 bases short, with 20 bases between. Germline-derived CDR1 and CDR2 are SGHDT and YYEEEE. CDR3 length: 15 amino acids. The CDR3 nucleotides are TGTGCCAGCAGCCCCGAGCGGATGGGGTTGAGCGAGCAGTACTTC. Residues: CASSPERMGLSEQYF.

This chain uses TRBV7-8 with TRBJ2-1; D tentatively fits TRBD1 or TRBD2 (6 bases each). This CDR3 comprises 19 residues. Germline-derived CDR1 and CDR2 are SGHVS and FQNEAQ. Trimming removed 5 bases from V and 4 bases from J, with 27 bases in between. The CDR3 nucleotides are TGTGCCAGCAGCCCCGGGGGCCACTTAATATCCGGACATTACAATGAGCAGTTCTTC. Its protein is CASSPGGHLISGHYNEQFF.

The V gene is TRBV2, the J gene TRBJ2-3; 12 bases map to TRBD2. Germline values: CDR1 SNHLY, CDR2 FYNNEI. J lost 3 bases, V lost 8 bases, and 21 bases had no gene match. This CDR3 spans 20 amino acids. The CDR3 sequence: CASRPQVGLAGGPRTDTQYF. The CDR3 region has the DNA TGTGCCAGCCGGCCGCAAGTGGGGCTAGCGGGAGGGCCGAGGACAGATACGCAGTATTTT.

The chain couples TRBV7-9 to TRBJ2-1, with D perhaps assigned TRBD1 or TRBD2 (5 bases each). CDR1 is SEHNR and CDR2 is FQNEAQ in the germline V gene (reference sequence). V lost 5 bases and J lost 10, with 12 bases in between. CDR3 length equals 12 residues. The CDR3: CASSGRQQEQFF. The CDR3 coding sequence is TGTGCCAGCAGCGGGAGACAGCAGGAGCAGTTCTTC.

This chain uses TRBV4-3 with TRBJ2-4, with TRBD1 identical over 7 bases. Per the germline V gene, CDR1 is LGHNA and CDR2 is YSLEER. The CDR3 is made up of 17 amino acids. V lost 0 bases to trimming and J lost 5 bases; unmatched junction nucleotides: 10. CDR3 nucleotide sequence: TGCGCCAGCAGCCAAGATCGGGCAGGGGGAGTAGAAAACATTCAGTACTTC. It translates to CASSQDRAGGVENIQYF.

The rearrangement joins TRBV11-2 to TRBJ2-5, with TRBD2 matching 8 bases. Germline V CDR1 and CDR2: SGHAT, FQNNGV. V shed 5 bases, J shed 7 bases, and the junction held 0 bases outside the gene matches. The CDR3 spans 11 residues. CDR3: CASSREGTQYF. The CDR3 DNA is TGTGCCAGCAGCCGGGAGGGGACCCAGTACTTC.